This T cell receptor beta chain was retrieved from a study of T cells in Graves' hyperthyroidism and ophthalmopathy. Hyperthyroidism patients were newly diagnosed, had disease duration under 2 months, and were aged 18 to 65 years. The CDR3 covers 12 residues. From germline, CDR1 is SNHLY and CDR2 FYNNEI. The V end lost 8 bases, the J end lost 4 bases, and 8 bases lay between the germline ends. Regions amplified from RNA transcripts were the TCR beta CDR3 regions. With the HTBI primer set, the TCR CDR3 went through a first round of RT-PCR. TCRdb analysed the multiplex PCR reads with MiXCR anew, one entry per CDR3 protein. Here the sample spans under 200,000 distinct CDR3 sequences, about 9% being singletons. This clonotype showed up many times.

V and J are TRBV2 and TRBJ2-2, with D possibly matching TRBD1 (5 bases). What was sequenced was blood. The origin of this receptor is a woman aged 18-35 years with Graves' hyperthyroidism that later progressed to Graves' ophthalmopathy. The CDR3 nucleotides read TGTGCCAGCCACAGGTTCACCGGGGAGCTGTTTTTT. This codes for CASHRFTGELFF.